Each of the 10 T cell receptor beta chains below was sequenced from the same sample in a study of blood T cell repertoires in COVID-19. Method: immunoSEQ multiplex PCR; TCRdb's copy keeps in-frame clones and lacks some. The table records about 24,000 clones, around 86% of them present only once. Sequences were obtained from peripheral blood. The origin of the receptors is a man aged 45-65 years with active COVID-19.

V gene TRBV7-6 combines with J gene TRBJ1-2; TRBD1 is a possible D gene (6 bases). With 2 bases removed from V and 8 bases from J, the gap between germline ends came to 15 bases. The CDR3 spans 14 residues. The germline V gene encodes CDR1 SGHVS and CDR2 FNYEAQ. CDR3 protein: CASSLWPDSRGYTF. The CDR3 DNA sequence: TGTGCCAGCAGCTTATGGCCGGACAGCAGGGGCTACACCTTC.

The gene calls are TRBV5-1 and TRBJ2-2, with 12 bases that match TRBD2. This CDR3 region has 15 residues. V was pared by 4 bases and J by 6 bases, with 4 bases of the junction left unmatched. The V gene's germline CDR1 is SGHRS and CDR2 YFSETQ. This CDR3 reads CASSLGLAGPGELFF. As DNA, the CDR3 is TGCGCCAGCAGCCTAGGACTAGCGGGGCCCGGGGAGCTGTTTTTT.

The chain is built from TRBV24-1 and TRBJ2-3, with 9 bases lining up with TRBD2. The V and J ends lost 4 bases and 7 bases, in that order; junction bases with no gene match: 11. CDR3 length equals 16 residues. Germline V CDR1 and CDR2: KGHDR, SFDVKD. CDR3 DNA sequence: TGTGCCACCAGTGACTACAGCGGGGGGCGAGTCAATACGCAGTATTTT. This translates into CATSDYSGGRVNTQYF.

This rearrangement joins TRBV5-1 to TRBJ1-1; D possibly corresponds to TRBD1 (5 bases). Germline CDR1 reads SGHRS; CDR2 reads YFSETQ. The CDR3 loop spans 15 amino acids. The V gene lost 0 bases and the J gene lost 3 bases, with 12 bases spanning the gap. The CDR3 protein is CASSLEAGRYTEAFF. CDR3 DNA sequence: TGCGCCAGCAGCTTGGAGGCAGGGAGGTACACTGAAGCTTTCTTT.

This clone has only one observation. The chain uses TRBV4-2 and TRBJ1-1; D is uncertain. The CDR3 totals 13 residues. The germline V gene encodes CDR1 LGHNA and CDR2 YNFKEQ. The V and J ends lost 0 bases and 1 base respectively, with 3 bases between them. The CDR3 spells CASSQDGNTEAFF. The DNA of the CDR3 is TGTGCCAGCAGCCAAGACGGGAACACTGAAGCTTTCTTT.

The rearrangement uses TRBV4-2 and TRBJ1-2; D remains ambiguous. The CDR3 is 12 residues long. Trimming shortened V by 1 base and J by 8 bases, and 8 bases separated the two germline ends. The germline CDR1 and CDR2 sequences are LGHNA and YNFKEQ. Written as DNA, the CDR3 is TGTGCCAGCAGCCAAGTTAATATGGGCTACACCTTC. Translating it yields CASSQVNMGYTF.

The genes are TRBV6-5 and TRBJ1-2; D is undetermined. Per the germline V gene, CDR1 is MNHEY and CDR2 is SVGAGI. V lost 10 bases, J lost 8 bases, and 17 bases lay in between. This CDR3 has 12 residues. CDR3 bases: TGTGCCATCCGGGCGAGCGGTTCCGGCTACACCTTC. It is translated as CAIRASGSGYTF.

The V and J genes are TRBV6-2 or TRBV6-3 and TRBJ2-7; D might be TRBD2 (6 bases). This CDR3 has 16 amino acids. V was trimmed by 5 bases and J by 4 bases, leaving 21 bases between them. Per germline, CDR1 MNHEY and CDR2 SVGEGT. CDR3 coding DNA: TGTGCCAGCAGTCATTATAACCGCGGGACCGAATACGAGCAGTACTTC. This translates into CASSHYNRGTEYEQYF.

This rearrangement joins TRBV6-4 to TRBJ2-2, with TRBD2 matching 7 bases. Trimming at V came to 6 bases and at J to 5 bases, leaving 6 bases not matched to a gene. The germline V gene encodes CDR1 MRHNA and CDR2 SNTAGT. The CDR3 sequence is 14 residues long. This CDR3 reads CASSEREGTGELFF. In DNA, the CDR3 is TGTGCCAGCAGCGAGCGGGAAGGTACCGGGGAGCTGTTTTTT.

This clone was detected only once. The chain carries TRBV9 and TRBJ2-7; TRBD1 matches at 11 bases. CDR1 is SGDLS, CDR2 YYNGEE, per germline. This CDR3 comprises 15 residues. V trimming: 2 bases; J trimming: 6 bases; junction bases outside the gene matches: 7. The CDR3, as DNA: TGTGCCAGCAGCGTTACTCCGGGACAGGGGGGCGAGCAGTACTTC. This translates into CASSVTPGQGGEQYF.